This T cell receptor beta chain was sequenced during a study of cytomegalovirus exposure and HLA in healthy donors. The PCR ran on 60 Vbeta and 13 Jbeta primers. Libraries were prepared by immunoSEQ multiplex PCR; TCRdb keeps only in-frame clonotypes and omits some of them. The sample has under 250,000 clones, 80% to 85% seen once. Comments on this clone: Its antigen is not known.

Study-wide findings and caveats: Cytomegalovirus-associated TCR beta chains were listed, numbering around 150. In a later analysis, at a false discovery rate of 0.05, roughly 16,000 TCR beta sequences matched HLA alleles.

Germline V gene data show CDR1 as LNHNV and CDR2 as YYDKDF (reference sequence). V trimming: 1 base; J trimming: 5 bases; junction bases outside the gene matches: 8. This CDR3 is built from 16 residues. The receptor was isolated from a boy between 2 and 10 years old in good health and CMV-seronegative. The sample comprised PBMCs. The rearrangement joins TRBV15 to TRBJ1-5; the match to TRBD1 covers 7 bases. CDR3 protein: CATSRVLDRDDQPQHF. The CDR3 DNA follows: TGTGCCACCAGCAGAGTGCTCGACAGGGACGATCAGCCCCAGCATTTT.